The 29 T cell receptor beta chains below were found in one sample sequenced in a study of T cell responses to AZD1222 COVID-19 vaccine. Assay: immunoSEQ multiplex PCR; the TCRdb copy retains only in-frame clones and omits some. Among approximately 90,000 clones listed, 65% to 90% were seen once. The sequenced sample was peripheral blood, obtained on day 0 of AZD1222 vaccination. All receptors derive from an adult in good health.

DNA of the CDR3: TGTGCCAGCAGTGATGTAGGGGGCGCAGGAGAGACCCAGTACTTC. The encoded protein is CASSDVGGAGETQYF. This sequence joins TRBV6-1 and TRBJ2-5; 7 bases fit TRBD1. Germline loops: CDR1 MNHNS, CDR2 SASEGT. This CDR3 contains 15 residues. V lost 3 bases, J lost 4 bases, and 8 bases stayed unmatched.

The chain links TRBV28 to TRBJ2-1, with a weak D call TRBD2 (5 bases). Trimming cost V 8 bases and J 4 bases, with 12 bases left between them. The CDR3 is made up of 13 amino acids. Germline V CDR1 and CDR2: MDHEN, SYDVKM. CDR3 sequence reads: CASYSEGYNEQFF. The CDR3 nucleotides read TGTGCCAGCTATAGCGAGGGATACAATGAGCAGTTCTTC.

The chain has TRBV10-2 and TRBJ2-7; D possibly corresponds to TRBD2 (7 bases). The germline V gene encodes CDR1 WSHSY and CDR2 SAAADI. The CDR3 has 15 residues. V lost 2 bases, J lost 2 bases, and 13 bases lay in between. The CDR3 loop is CASSEAGGGPYEQYF. DNA for the CDR3: TGCGCCAGCAGTGAGGCTGGGGGGGGCCCCTACGAGCAGTACTTC.

This sequence joins TRBV7-2 and TRBJ1-2; D remains unclear. The CDR3 contains 14 residues. Germline CDR1 SGHTA, CDR2 FQGNSA. V gave up 1 base and J gave up 13 bases, with 19 bases separating them. For the CDR3, the DNA is TGTGCCAGCAGCTTAGAGGGTAGAAATCGTCTCAGCACCTTC. Amino acid sequence: CASSLEGRNRLSTF.

This chain links TRBV7-8 with TRBJ1-5; D not certain. With 3 bases removed from V and 4 bases from J, the gap between germline ends came to 10 bases. The CDR3 runs to 14 residues. The germline V gene encodes CDR1 SGHVS and CDR2 FQNEAQ. The chain's CDR3 is CASSFSAWNQPQHF. CDR3 nucleotide sequence: TGTGCCAGCAGCTTTTCCGCGTGGAATCAGCCCCAGCATTTT.

The chain's CDR3 is CATLAPGGMYYEQYF. The CDR3 DNA reads as TGTGCCACCCTAGCCCCGGGCGGAATGTACTACGAGCAGTACTTC. V and J are TRBV19 and TRBJ2-7, with D perhaps matching TRBD2 (5 bases). Trimming cost V 10 bases and J 3 bases, with 22 bases left between them. The CDR3 runs 15 residues. Germline assignment: CDR1 LNHDA and CDR2 SQIVND (reference sequence). Combining the CDR3 with reference TRBV19 and TRBJ2-7 gives the whole variable domain DGGITQSPKYLFRKEGQNVTLSCEQNLNHDAMYWYRQDPGQGLRLIYYSQIVNDFQKGDIAEGYSVSREKKESFPLTVTSAQKNPTAFYLCATLAPGGMYYEQYFGPGTRLTVT.

This sequence joins TRBV20-1 and TRBJ1-5, with D perhaps TRBD1 (5 bases). This CDR3 has 12 amino acids. The ends were cut back, 3 bases at V and 5 bases at J, with 8 bases in the middle. The germline gives CDR1 DFQATT, CDR2 SNEGSKA (reference sequence). The CDR3 protein is CSASQGDQPQHF. The CDR3 region has the DNA TGCAGTGCTAGTCAAGGGGATCAGCCCCAGCATTTT.

This clone was seen a single time. The chain carries TRBV28 and TRBJ1-1; D unclear. The length of the CDR3 is 13 residues. The V gene's germline CDR1 is MDHEN and CDR2 SYDVKM. Trimming pared 3 bases from V and 4 bases from J, leaving 9 bases between. DNA of the CDR3: TGTGCCAGCAGTTTTGAGGTGACCACTGAAGCTTTCTTT. Translation gives CASSFEVTTEAFF.

The chain recombines TRBV6-5 with TRBJ2-7; 7 positions agree with TRBD1. Germline V CDR1 and CDR2: MNHEY, SVGAGI. This CDR3 contains 14 residues. J lost 0 bases, V lost 6 bases, and 5 bases had no gene match. The CDR3 here is CASSSGQHSYEQYF. In DNA, the CDR3 is TGTGCCAGCAGCTCGGGACAGCACTCCTACGAGCAGTACTTC.

V gene TRBV28 combines with J gene TRBJ2-7, with 7 nucleotides matching TRBD2. The CDR3 runs to 15 residues. The ends lost 6 bases at V and 3 bases at J; junction bases unmatched: 11. The germline V gene has CDR1 MDHEN and CDR2 SYDVKM. The CDR3 region is CASRPTSRESYEQYF. DNA of the CDR3: TGTGCCAGCAGACCTACCTCGCGGGAGAGCTACGAGCAGTACTTC.

This chain connects TRBV6-5 to TRBJ1-1; 7 bases are shared with TRBD1. Trimming cost V 2 bases and J 6 bases; bases outside gene matches: 6. The CDR3 runs to 14 residues. CDR1 is MNHEY and CDR2 is SVGAGI in the germline V gene. CDR3 loop: CASSYDREGSEAFF. CDR3 nucleotide sequence: TGTGCCAGCAGTTACGACAGGGAAGGGTCTGAAGCTTTCTTT.

This chain links TRBV6-2 or TRBV6-3 with TRBJ2-3; 10 bases align to TRBD2. The CDR3 spans 15 residues. Unmatched junction bases numbered 5, after V lost 6 bases and J lost 2 bases. Per germline, CDR1 MNHEY and CDR2 SVGEGT. The DNA for the CDR3 is TGTGCCAGCAGCTGGACTAGCGGAATCACAGATACGCAGTATTTT. This codes for CASSWTSGITDTQYF.

The chain uses TRBV6-5 and TRBJ2-6, with unresolved D. The V end lost 7 bases, the J end lost 0 bases, and 4 bases lay between the germline ends. Germline loops: CDR1 MNHEY, CDR2 SVGAGI. This CDR3 is 13 amino acids long. For the CDR3, the DNA is TGTGCCAGCAAGGGCTCTGGGGCCAACGTCCTGACTTTC. Its translation is CASKGSGANVLTF.

The rearrangement uses TRBV19 and TRBJ2-7; 7 bases align to TRBD2. Trimming took 1 base from V and 4 from J; bases not matched to a gene: 7. Germline V gene sequence: CDR1 LNHDA, CDR2 SQIVND (reference sequence). The CDR3 length is 15 residues. Here the CDR3 DNA reads TGTGCCAGTAGTATAGGTGGCGGGAGCTATTACGAGCAGTACTTC. This codes for CASSIGGGSYYEQYF.

This chain links TRBV3-1 (or the pseudogene TRBV3-2) with TRBJ1-5; D is ambiguous. Trimming stripped 0 bases from V and 4 bases from J, with 7 bases between. Germline lookup yields CDR1 LGHDT and CDR2 YNNKEL (reference sequence). This CDR3 contains 14 residues. CDR3 amino acids: CASSQERSNQPQHF. Here the CDR3 DNA reads TGTGCCAGCAGCCAAGAACGGTCAAATCAGCCCCAGCATTTT.

The rearrangement links TRBV6-5 to TRBJ1-1, with 9 bases matching TRBD1. The trim removed 6 bases at V and 11 bases at J, leaving 7 bases unmatched. Germline CDR1 and CDR2: MNHEY and SVGAGI. This CDR3 comprises 12 residues. CDR3 in amino acids: CASSPRDRVAFF. The CDR3, as DNA: TGTGCCAGCAGCCCCCGGGACAGGGTTGCTTTCTTT.

The chain employs TRBV3-1 (or the pseudogene TRBV3-2) and TRBJ1-3; D unresolved. Trimming cost V 4 bases and J 9 bases, with 10 bases left between them. CDR1 is LGHDT and CDR2 is YNNKEL in the germline V gene (reference sequence). This CDR3 spans 12 amino acids. CDR3: CASSPTGPTIYF. The CDR3 nucleotides read TGTGCCAGCAGCCCGACCGGACCCACCATATATTTT.

The chain links TRBV5-7 to TRBJ1-6; D may be TRBD1 (5 bases). TRBV5-7 is identified as an open reading frame with a role that is uncertain. The CDR3 consists of 17 residues. The V gene lost 2 bases and the J gene lost 5 bases, with 17 bases spanning the gap. CDR3 sequence: CASSFPGPSWDNSPLHF. CDR3 nucleotide sequence: TGTGCCAGCAGCTTTCCGGGACCATCTTGGGATAATTCACCCCTCCACTTT.

The rearrangement uses TRBV28 and TRBJ1-2, with 10 bases aligning to TRBD1. Germline V gives CDR1 MDHEN, CDR2 SYDVKM. Trimming at V came to 5 bases and at J to 4 bases, leaving 4 bases not matched to a gene. The CDR3 covers 14 residues. The CDR3 DNA reads as TGTGCCAGCAGTCGGGACAGGGGAGGCTATGGCTACACCTTC. Encoded protein: CASSRDRGGYGYTF.

This clone is medium-sized within its sample. The gene calls are TRBV15 and TRBJ2-3; D possibly corresponds to TRBD2 (5 bases). V was trimmed by 8 bases and J by 5 bases, leaving 14 bases between them. This CDR3 spans 13 amino acids. Germline values: CDR1 LNHNV, CDR2 YYDKDF (reference sequence). The CDR3 DNA sequence: TGTGCCACCTCAGGACTTCTGGGAGATACGCAGTATTTT. Translated, it gives CATSGLLGDTQYF.

This CDR3 is CASSFGTGGFGGYTF. The CDR3 coding sequence is TGTGCCAGCAGCTTTGGGACAGGGGGCTTTGGAGGCTACACCTTC. The chain combines TRBV7-3 with TRBJ1-2; TRBD1 agrees at 12 bases. J was trimmed by 8 bases and V by 3 bases; bases with no gene match: 7. CDR3 size: 15 residues. Germline V gives CDR1 SGHTA, CDR2 FQGTGA.

This chain uses TRBV7-9 with TRBJ1-1; a weak D match, TRBD1 (6 bases). Germline V gene lookup returns CDR1 SEHNR and CDR2 FQNEAQ (reference sequence). V was pared by 4 bases and J by 4 bases, with 10 bases between. The CDR3 has 13 residues. DNA of the CDR3: TGTGCCAGCAGCTCACAGGGAAGCACTGAAGCTTTCTTT. Its translation: CASSSQGSTEAFF.

The chain recombines TRBV28 with TRBJ1-4; D gene uncertain. V was shortened by 2 bases and J by 8 bases, with 9 bases between the two germline ends. CDR3 length: 13 residues. Germline values: CDR1 MDHEN, CDR2 SYDVKM. CDR3 sequence: CASSLTPGEKLFF. DNA for the CDR3: TGTGCCAGCAGTTTAACACCGGGGGAAAAACTGTTTTTT.

This sequence joins TRBV14 and TRBJ2-3; D is ambiguous. V was pared by 3 bases and J by 5 bases, with 9 bases between. The germline V gene has CDR1 SGHDN and CDR2 FVKESK. This CDR3 has 13 residues. The CDR3 sequence is CASSQNRGDTQYF. In nucleotides, the CDR3 is TGTGCCAGCAGCCAGAACAGAGGAGATACGCAGTATTTT.

The chain combines TRBV11-3 with TRBJ2-3; the match to TRBD2 covers 7 bases. The junction had 11 bases not matched to a gene; V was cut back by 5 bases and J by 9 bases. Germline V lookup: CDR1 SGHNT, CDR2 YENEEA. The length of the CDR3 is 14 residues. As DNA, the CDR3 is TGTGCCAGCAGCCCCCGGCTAGCGGAGGGAACGCAGTATTTT. Protein: CASSPRLAEGTQYF.

The chain joins TRBV3-1 (or the pseudogene TRBV3-2) to TRBJ1-1, with D perhaps matching TRBD1 (5 bases). This CDR3 has 14 residues. The germline V and J ends were trimmed by 2 bases and 0 bases, with 7 bases remaining between them. Looked up from germline, CDR1 is LGHDT and CDR2 is YNNKEL (reference sequence). The CDR3 coding sequence is TGTGCCAGCAGCCAATCAGGGTTGAACACTGAAGCTTTCTTT. Protein sequence: CASSQSGLNTEAFF.

The chain recombines TRBV12-3 or TRBV12-4 with TRBJ2-1; possibly TRBD2 for D (6 bases). V was shortened by 8 bases and J by 13 bases, with 15 bases between the two germline ends. This CDR3 is 11 amino acids long. The CDR3 DNA sequence: TGTGCCAGCTCCCTACTAGCCGAACAGTTCTTC. Protein product: CASSLLAEQFF.

The table lists this clone with a count of one. The V gene is TRBV24-1, the J gene TRBJ2-1; 7 bases match TRBD1. Per the germline V gene, CDR1 is KGHDR and CDR2 is SFDVKD. V was pared by 3 bases and J by 6 bases, with 4 bases of the junction left unmatched. CDR3 length: 14 amino acids. As DNA, the CDR3 is TGTGCCACCAGTGATCCAGGGGGTTTCAATGAGCAGTTCTTC. Translating gives CATSDPGGFNEQFF.

The chain joins TRBV15 to TRBJ2-7, with 10 positions matching TRBD2. Germline values: CDR1 LNHNV, CDR2 YYDKDF (reference sequence). V shed 0 bases and J 0 bases; nucleotides not matched to a gene: 8. This CDR3 region has 18 residues. In nucleotides, the CDR3 is TGTGCCACCAGCAGAGATAGGTCTAGCGGGGGAACCTCCTACGAGCAGTACTTC. Its translation: CATSRDRSSGGTSYEQYF. Variable domain in full (rest from reference TRBV15 and TRBJ2-7): DAMVIQNPRYQVTQFGKPVTLSCSQTLNHNVMYWYQQKSSQAPKLLFHYYDKDFNNEADTPDNFQSRRPNTSFCFLDIRSPGLGDTAMYLCATSRDRSSGGTSYEQYFGPGTRLTVT.